Shown below are 13 T cell receptor beta chains from a single sample sequenced in a study of shared clonotypes between healthy human individuals. Assay used: immunoSEQ multiplex PCR; TCRdb lists only in-frame clones, some missing. Found here are about 700,000 clones, about 90% of them singletons; the top ten hold approximately 25%. The naive CD8 fraction comprised CD45RO-negative cells positively selected for CCR7 and excluded terminally differentiated effector memory CD45RA+ cells. The sequencing sample was made of naive CD8+ T cells sorted from blood. The origin of the receptors is a man younger than 40 in good health.

CDR3 amino acids: CASSITGNLNTEAFF. CDR3 DNA sequence: TGTGCCAGCAGCATTACAGGGAACTTGAACACTGAAGCTTTCTTT. The chain carries TRBV6-5 and TRBJ1-1, with TRBD1 as a possible D gene (6 bases). The V and J ends lost 6 bases and 0 bases respectively, with 14 bases between them. Germline V gene lookup returns CDR1 MNHEY and CDR2 SVGAGI. This CDR3 is 15 amino acids long.

This chain connects TRBV4-3 to TRBJ2-1; 10 nucleotides line up with TRBD2. The CDR3 covers 17 residues. Germline assignment: CDR1 LGHNA and CDR2 YSLEER. The ends lost 0 bases at V and 2 bases at J; junction bases unmatched: 4. CDR3 sequence: CASSQDGAGGPYNEQFF. The CDR3 DNA reads as TGCGCCAGCAGCCAAGATGGAGCGGGAGGGCCCTACAATGAGCAGTTCTTC.

The chain is built from TRBV6-5 and TRBJ2-1; TRBD1 aligns across 7 bases. The CDR3 has 14 residues. Trimming at V came to 2 bases and at J to 5 bases, leaving 3 bases not matched to a gene. Per the germline V gene, CDR1 is MNHEY and CDR2 is SVGAGI. As DNA, the CDR3 is TGTGCCAGCAGTTACGGGGACAGTGACAATGAGCAGTTCTTC. It codes for CASSYGDSDNEQFF.

This chain links TRBV27 with TRBJ2-7, with 8 bases lining up with TRBD1. Per germline, CDR1 MNHEY and CDR2 SMNVEV (reference sequence). Trimming cost V 8 bases and J 2 bases; bases outside gene matches: 5. This CDR3 spans 13 amino acids. CDR3 in amino acids: CASRGTGPYEQYF. CDR3 in DNA: TGTGCCAGCCGAGGGACAGGTCCCTACGAGCAGTACTTC.

This sequence joins TRBV10-1 and TRBJ1-1; D gene ambiguous. The CDR3 length is 13 residues. Germline values: CDR1 WNHNN, CDR2 SYGVQD (reference sequence). V was clipped by 4 bases and J by 3 bases, with 9 bases between them. This CDR3 is CASSVGVDTEAFF. DNA for the CDR3: TGCGCCAGCAGTGTCGGCGTCGACACTGAAGCTTTCTTT.

The chain joins TRBV6-1 to TRBJ2-1; TRBD1 or TRBD2 may be the D gene (6 bases each). Per the germline V gene, CDR1 is MNHNS and CDR2 is SASEGT. The CDR3 has 13 amino acids. The CDR3 DNA reads TGTGCATCAGGGGAGGTCTCCTACAATGAGCAGTTCTTC. This codes for CASGEVSYNEQFF.

The CDR3 region has the DNA TGTGCCACCCAGGTACCAACCTACGAGCAGTACTTC. Amino acid sequence: CATQVPTYEQYF. The chain employs TRBV10-3 and TRBJ2-7; no clear D gene. CDR1 is ENHRY, CDR2 SYGVKD, per germline. The length of the CDR3 is 12 residues. Trimming pared 10 bases from V and 2 bases from J, leaving 12 bases between.

The gene calls are TRBV5-5 and TRBJ2-1; 10 positions match TRBD2. CDR1 is SGHKS and CDR2 is YYEKEE in the germline V gene (reference sequence). V shed 4 bases and J 4 bases; nucleotides not matched to a gene: 5. This CDR3 has 15 amino acids. The CDR3 protein is CASSPWTSGYNEQFF. CDR3 bases: TGTGCCAGCAGCCCGTGGACTAGCGGATACAATGAGCAGTTCTTC. The whole variable domain, filled in from reference TRBV5-5 and TRBJ2-1, reads DAGVTQSPTHLIKTRGQQVTLRCSPISGHKSVSWYQQVLGQGPQFIFQYYEKEERGRGNFPDRFSARQFPNYSSELNVNALLLGDSALYLCASSPWTSGYNEQFFGPGTRLTVL.

The CDR3 coding sequence is TGTGCCAGTAGTACGCTCGGGGGGGGACCCGAGCAGTACTTC. Protein sequence: CASSTLGGGPEQYF. The rearrangement joins TRBV19 to TRBJ2-7; 8 nucleotides match TRBD2. The V gene end was trimmed by 4 bases and the J gene end by 6 bases; junction bases not matched to a gene: 8. The CDR3 runs 14 residues. Looked up from germline, CDR1 is LNHDA and CDR2 is SQIVND (reference sequence). Supplemented by reference TRBV19 and TRBJ2-7, the full variable domain reads DGGITQSPKYLFRKEGQNVTLSCEQNLNHDAMYWYRQDPGQGLRLIYYSQIVNDFQKGDIAEGYSVSREKKESFPLTVTSAQKNPTAFYLCASSTLGGGPEQYFGPGTRLTVT.

The chain uses TRBV29-1 and TRBJ1-2, with TRBD1 identical over 7 bases. Germline V gene sequence: CDR1 SQVTM, CDR2 ANQGSEA. The CDR3 totals 13 residues. The V segment lost 6 bases and the J segment 4 bases; nucleotides outside the gene matches: 8. The CDR3: CSVLTTGVYGYTF. The CDR3 DNA sequence: TGCAGCGTCCTCACAACAGGGGTCTATGGCTACACCTTC.

The V gene is TRBV5-1, the J gene TRBJ1-1, with D possibly TRBD1 on 5 matching bases. The V end was cut by 0 bases, the J end by 0 bases, with 15 bases between. The germline V gene encodes CDR1 SGHRS and CDR2 YFSETQ. CDR3 length equals 17 residues. CDR3 loop: CASSLAGTWAVNTEAFF. CDR3 in DNA: TGCGCCAGCAGCTTGGCCGGGACCTGGGCCGTGAACACTGAAGCTTTCTTT.

The chain couples TRBV6-6 to TRBJ1-2, with TRBD1 matching over 9 bases. The CDR3 is 15 amino acids. V shed 6 bases and J 3 bases; nucleotides not matched to a gene: 8. The V gene's germline CDR1 is MNHNY and CDR2 SVGAGI (reference sequence). CDR3 amino acids: CASSRGRQGDYGYTF. CDR3 nucleotides: TGTGCCAGCAGCCGCGGGCGACAGGGGGACTATGGCTACACCTTC.

This sequence joins TRBV27 and TRBJ2-7, with a tentative D call TRBD2 (5 bases). V gave up 6 bases and J gave up 2 bases, with 14 bases separating them. In germline, CDR1 is MNHEY, CDR2 SMNVEV (reference sequence). The CDR3 contains 14 residues. The CDR3 DNA sequence: TGTGCCAGCAGCGAGGGCAAGCCCCCCTACGAGCAGTACTTC. This codes for CASSEGKPPYEQYF.